The 16 T cell receptor beta chains listed next were all sequenced from one sample in a study of CD8+ T cells in alopecia areata. Extraction of RNA preceded its reverse transcription into cDNA, which served as the sequencing template. Profiled with immunoSEQ multiplex PCR; TCRdb holds only in-frame clones, not every one. Here the sample spans about 30,000 clones, about three fifths being singletons. What was sequenced was NKG2D-high CD8+ T cells sorted from blood. Receptors were obtained from a human donor with alopecia areata.

The chain recombines TRBV4-1 with TRBJ2-3, with 13 bases fitting TRBD2. V was pared by 8 bases and J by 1 base, with 3 bases of the junction left unmatched. Germline CDR1 reads MGHRA; CDR2 reads YSYEKL. This CDR3 spans 15 amino acids. CDR3 residues: CASSGLAGGTDTQYF. DNA for the CDR3: TGCGCCAGCTCCGGACTAGCGGGAGGCACAGATACGCAGTATTTT.

V gene TRBV5-1 combines with J gene TRBJ2-7, with TRBD1 matching 9 bases. V shed 2 bases, J shed 1 base, and the junction held 7 bases outside the gene matches. The CDR3 has 16 residues. CDR1 is SGHRS, CDR2 YFSETQ, per germline. The CDR3 protein is CASSLSPGTGSYEQYF. In DNA form, the CDR3 reads TGCGCCAGCAGCTTATCGCCCGGGACAGGGTCCTACGAGCAGTACTTC.

The chain joins TRBV2 to TRBJ1-1; tentatively, D is TRBD1 (5 bases). CDR1 SNHLY and CDR2 FYNNEI come from the germline V gene. This CDR3 is 15 amino acids long. V lost 3 bases and J 2 bases, leaving 13 bases between the germline ends. Here the CDR3 reads CASSDLDRTNTEAFF. The CDR3 DNA reads as TGTGCCAGCAGTGACCTTGACAGAACAAACACTGAAGCTTTCTTT.

This clone was observed a single time. The rearrangement links TRBV29-1 to TRBJ1-3; D remains unclear. Germline assignment: CDR1 SQVTM and CDR2 ANQGSEA. The CDR3 loop spans 15 amino acids. V dropped 4 bases and J dropped 0 bases, with 13 bases sitting between them. The CDR3, as DNA: TGCAGCGTTGCGGGCAGTCATAACTCTGGAAACACCATATATTTT. Encoded protein: CSVAGSHNSGNTIYF.

This clone showed up just a few times. The V call is TRBV19, the J call TRBJ2-3, with 7 bases matching TRBD2. V trimming: 7 bases; J trimming: 0 bases; junction bases outside the gene matches: 4. In germline, CDR1 is LNHDA, CDR2 SQIVND (reference sequence). The CDR3 runs to 14 residues. DNA of the CDR3: TGTGCCAGTACCGGACTAGAGAGCACAGATACGCAGTATTTT. Protein sequence: CASTGLESTDTQYF. The whole variable domain, remainder taken from reference TRBV19 and TRBJ2-3, is DGGITQSPKYLFRKEGQNVTLSCEQNLNHDAMYWYRQDPGQGLRLIYYSQIVNDFQKGDIAEGYSVSREKKESFPLTVTSAQKNPTAFYLCASTGLESTDTQYFGPGTRLTVL.

The chain has TRBV7-9 and TRBJ2-1, with D unresolved. The CDR3 has 15 residues. Germline CDR1 is SEHNR and CDR2 is FQNEAQ (reference sequence). Trimming cost V 1 base and J 1 base, with 8 bases left between them. CDR3: CASSLDGASYNEQFF. In DNA, the CDR3 is TGTGCCAGCAGCTTAGACGGAGCATCCTACAATGAGCAGTTCTTC.

The J gene is TRBJ2-4, the V gene TRBV5-2; the tabulated D call, TRBD2, remains unverified against the DNA. TRBV5-2 is noted as a pseudogene. This CDR3 comprises 14 residues. This CDR3 is CASSQDRSGDIQYF. CDR3 DNA: TGCGCCAGCAGCCAAGATCGATCCGGGGACATTCAGTACTTC.

The V and J genes are TRBV4-3 and TRBJ2-3; weak D call: TRBD2 (6 bases). Trimming removed 3 bases at V and 0 bases at J, with 7 bases between. Germline loops: CDR1 LGHNA, CDR2 YSLEER. The CDR3 contains 14 residues. The CDR3 reads CASSHAGSTDTQYF. The CDR3 coding sequence is TGCGCCAGCAGCCACGCGGGAAGCACAGATACGCAGTATTTT.

In nucleotides, the CDR3 is TGTGCCAGCAGCTTAGCGGCAGGGACATACGAGCAGTACTTC. It yields the protein CASSLAAGTYEQYF. The rearrangement joins TRBV7-6 to TRBJ2-7; D possibly corresponds to TRBD1 (6 bases). The CDR3 consists of 14 residues. CDR1 and CDR2 (germline): SGHVS, FNYEAQ. Trimming took 0 bases from V and 4 from J, leaving 10 bases between them.

The chain recombines TRBV15 with TRBJ2-1; D is ambiguous. Trimming took off 4 bases at V and 0 bases at J, with 7 bases between the two ends. From germline, CDR1 is LNHNV and CDR2 YYDKDF (reference sequence). The CDR3 extends over 14 amino acids. CDR3 in amino acids: CATSTDSSYNEQFF. The CDR3, as DNA: TGTGCCACCAGCACCGATAGCTCCTACAATGAGCAGTTCTTC. Full variable domain (missing parts from reference TRBV15 and TRBJ2-1): DAMVIQNPRYQVTQFGKPVTLSCSQTLNHNVMYWYQQKSSQAPKLLFHYYDKDFNNEADTPDNFQSRRPNTSFCFLDIRSPGLGDTAMYLCATSTDSSYNEQFFGPGTRLTVL.

As regards this clone: In the same sample, other DNA sequences code for this CDR3. This chain links TRBV19 with TRBJ2-1; D is uncertain. V was pared by 3 bases and J by 4 bases, with 7 bases between. Germline V gene lookup returns CDR1 LNHDA and CDR2 SQIVND (reference sequence). The CDR3 covers 13 residues. In nucleotides, the CDR3 is TGTGCCAGTAGTATTGACGGATACAATGAGCAGTTCTTC. Translated: CASSIDGYNEQFF.

The gene calls are TRBV29-1 and TRBJ2-1, with D possibly being TRBD2 (5 bases). This CDR3 spans 15 amino acids. Trimming cost V 4 bases and J 6 bases, with 19 bases left between them. Germline values: CDR1 SQVTM, CDR2 ANQGSEA. CDR3 DNA sequence: TGCAGCGTTGGAGACCTCGAACTCGAGGGCAATGAGCAGTTCTTC. This codes for CSVGDLELEGNEQFF.

This clone was counted a single time. V is TRBV5-6 and J is TRBJ2-2; no definite D call. The length of the CDR3 is 13 residues. Germline assignment: CDR1 SGHDT and CDR2 YYEEEE. V was cut by 2 bases and J by 3 bases, with 5 bases left in between. CDR3: CASSFGDTGELFF. CDR3 nucleotide sequence: TGTGCCAGCAGCTTTGGGGACACCGGGGAGCTGTTTTTT. Based on the CDR3 plus reference TRBV5-6 and TRBJ2-2, the full variable domain is DAGVTQSPTHLIKTRGQQVTLRCSPKSGHDTVSWYQQALGQGPQFIFQYYEEEERQRGNFPDRFSGHQFPNYSSELNVNALLLGDSALYLCASSFGDTGELFFGEGSRLTVL.

This clone was picked up one time. This rearrangement joins TRBV28 to TRBJ1-5, with a tentative D call TRBD1 (5 bases). Looked up from germline, CDR1 is MDHEN and CDR2 is SYDVKM. The length of the CDR3 is 14 residues. V was clipped by 3 bases and J by 1 base, with 7 bases between them. The CDR3 sequence is CASSLGVSNQPQHF. Here the CDR3 DNA reads TGTGCCAGCAGTTTGGGGGTCAGCAATCAGCCCCAGCATTTT.

V is TRBV13 and J is TRBJ2-3; 8 bases are a match to TRBD2. In germline, CDR1 is PRHDT, CDR2 FYEKMQ (reference sequence). The CDR3 is made up of 16 amino acids. V shed 5 bases, J shed 2 bases, and the junction held 9 bases outside the gene matches. CDR3 sequence (DNA): TGTGCCAGCAGCACCTCCGGGACTAGTTACACAGATACGCAGTATTTT. Amino acid sequence: CASSTSGTSYTDTQYF.

This chain links TRBV25-1 with TRBJ2-6; no definite D call. Germline lookup yields CDR1 MGHDK and CDR2 SYGVNS. With 2 bases removed from V and 0 bases from J, the gap between germline ends came to 5 bases. There are 15 residues in the CDR3. The CDR3 DNA reads TGTGCCAGCAGTGAACTGCGCTCTGGGGCCAACGTCCTGACTTTC. Protein product: CASSELRSGANVLTF.